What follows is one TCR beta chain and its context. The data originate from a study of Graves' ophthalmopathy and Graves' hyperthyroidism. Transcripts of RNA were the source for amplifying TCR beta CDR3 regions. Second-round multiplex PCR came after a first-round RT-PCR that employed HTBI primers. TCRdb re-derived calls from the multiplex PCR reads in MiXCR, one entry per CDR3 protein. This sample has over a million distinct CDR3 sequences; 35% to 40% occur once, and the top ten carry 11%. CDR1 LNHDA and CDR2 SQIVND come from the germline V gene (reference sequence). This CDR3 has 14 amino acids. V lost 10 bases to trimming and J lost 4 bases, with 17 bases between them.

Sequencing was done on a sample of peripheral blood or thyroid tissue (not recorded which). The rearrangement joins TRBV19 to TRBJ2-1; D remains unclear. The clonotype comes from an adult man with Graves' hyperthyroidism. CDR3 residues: CATARAVRYNEQFF. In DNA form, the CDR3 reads TGTGCCACCGCCCGGGCTGTCCGGTACAATGAGCAGTTCTTC. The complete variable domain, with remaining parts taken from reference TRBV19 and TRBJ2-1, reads DGGITQSPKYLFRKEGQNVTLSCEQNLNHDAMYWYRQDPGQGLRLIYYSQIVNDFQKGDIAEGYSVSREKKESFPLTVTSAQKNPTAFYLCATARAVRYNEQFFGPGTRLTVL.